A single sample gave rise to the 27 T cell receptor beta chains below, sequenced in a study of Graves' ophthalmopathy and Graves' hyperthyroidism. The sequenced template was RNA, covering the TCR beta CDR3 region. The workflow started with a first-round RT-PCR run with HTBI primers and then moved on to a second-round multiplex PCR. TCRdb re-called the multiplex PCR reads through MiXCR, storing one row per CDR3 protein. Here the sample spans some 1.1 million distinct CDR3 sequences, roughly two fifths being singletons. What was sequenced was peripheral blood or thyroid tissue (not recorded which). These receptors originate from an adult man with Graves' hyperthyroidism.

J is TRBJ2-2 and V is TRBV12-3 or TRBV12-4; D may be TRBD2 (6 bases). The CDR3 extends over 15 amino acids. Trimming pared 5 bases from V and 8 bases from J, leaving 18 bases between. The CDR3 spells CASSPRGTGGGELFF. In DNA form, the CDR3 reads TGTGCCAGCAGTCCTCGAGGGACTGGGGGAGGGGAGCTGTTTTTT.

The chain recombines TRBV7-8 with TRBJ1-1, with 9 bases aligning to TRBD1. Germline-derived CDR1 and CDR2 are SGHVS and FQNEAQ. The CDR3 consists of 15 residues. The trim removed 4 bases at V and 7 bases at J, leaving 10 bases unmatched. This CDR3 is CASSSERGDRVEAFF. The CDR3 DNA reads TGTGCCAGCAGCTCGGAGAGGGGGGACAGGGTTGAAGCTTTCTTT. The variable domain in full, completed from reference TRBV7-8 and TRBJ1-1, reads GAGVSQSPRYKVAKRGQDVALRCDPISGHVSLFWYQQALGQGPEFLTYFQNEAQLDKSGLPSDRFFAERPEGSVSTLKIQRTQQEDSAVYLCASSSERGDRVEAFFGQGTRLTVV.

V and J are TRBV19 and TRBJ1-1; D uncertain. Germline CDR1 is LNHDA and CDR2 is SQIVND (reference sequence). The length of the CDR3 is 14 residues. Between the trimmed V and J ends, which lost 7 bases and 7 bases, there was a span of 19 bases. The CDR3 loop reads CASKKDGRYSEAFF. The DNA for the CDR3 is TGTGCCAGTAAAAAGGACGGTCGATATAGTGAAGCTTTCTTT.

CDR3 bases: TGTGCCAGCGTTGAAGAGGGCCAGTCCTATGGCTACACCTTC. Residues: CASVEEGQSYGYTF. The chain has TRBV25-1 and TRBJ1-2; unclear D gene. Germline V CDR1 and CDR2: MGHDK, SYGVNS. CDR3 length equals 14 residues. Trimming left V 8 bases short and J 4 bases short, with 17 bases between.

This clonotype was seen more than once but under ten times. The chain links TRBV5-1 to TRBJ2-7; 11 positions agree with TRBD2. Germline CDR1 reads SGHRS; CDR2 reads YFSETQ. CDR3 length: 16 residues. V lost 0 bases to trimming and J lost 3 bases; unmatched junction nucleotides: 5. The CDR3 sequence: CASSLGLAGLDYEQYF. The CDR3 nucleotides read TGCGCCAGCAGCTTGGGACTAGCGGGACTTGACTACGAGCAGTACTTC. The full variable domain, rest sourced from reference TRBV5-1 and TRBJ2-7, is KAGVTQTPRYLIKTRGQQVTLSCSPISGHRSVSWYQQTPGQGLQFLFEYFSETQRNKGNFPGRFSGRQFSNSRSEMNVSTLELGDSALYLCASSLGLAGLDYEQYFGPGTRLTVT.

This clonotype occurred many times. The chain carries TRBV9 and TRBJ2-2, with D uncertain. The CDR3 spans 12 residues. V shed 1 base and J shed 7 bases, with 5 bases lying between them. Looked up from germline, CDR1 is SGDLS and CDR2 is YYNGEE. The CDR3 DNA follows: TGTGCCAGCAGCGTACTTAGCGGGGAGCTGTTTTTT. It codes for CASSVLSGELFF.

The chain is built from TRBV25-1 and TRBJ1-2, with 10 bases fitting TRBD1. The CDR3 consists of 13 residues. Germline CDR1 reads MGHDK; CDR2 reads SYGVNS. Trimming removed 6 bases from V and 8 bases from J; junction bases left unmatched: 6. The CDR3 is CASRGTGERGYTF. The CDR3 region has the DNA TGTGCCAGCAGAGGGACAGGGGAGAGAGGCTACACCTTC.

The chain joins TRBV27 to TRBJ2-7; 9 bases align to TRBD1. The trim removed 2 bases at V and 7 bases at J, leaving 12 bases unmatched. The germline V gene encodes CDR1 MNHEY and CDR2 SMNVEV (reference sequence). This CDR3 region has 16 residues. This CDR3 reads CASSLRAGTGLIEQYF. The CDR3 DNA is TGTGCCAGCAGTTTACGGGCGGGGACAGGGTTAATAGAGCAGTACTTC.

This chain links TRBV28 with TRBJ1-3; D is unclear. V shed 1 base and J shed 7 bases, with 5 bases lying between them. Germline V gene lookup returns CDR1 MDHEN and CDR2 SYDVKM. The CDR3 loop spans 12 amino acids. This CDR3 reads CASSLYGNTIYF. CDR3 in DNA: TGTGCCAGCAGTTTATATGGGAACACCATATATTTT.

In nucleotides, the CDR3 is TGTGCCAGCAGCACTCGGACAGGAAACACCTTC. Translated: CASSTRTGNTF. The chain is built from TRBV7-2 and TRBJ1-2, with 7 bases that match TRBD1. V was pared by 5 bases and J by 12 bases, with 6 bases of the junction left unmatched. The germline V gene encodes CDR1 SGHTA and CDR2 FQGNSA. This CDR3 is built from 11 residues.

This clonotype came up once. The chain employs TRBV5-1 and TRBJ1-5; 10 bases are a match to TRBD1. V shed 4 bases, J shed 7 bases, and the junction held 5 bases outside the gene matches. CDR3 length: 14 residues. Germline V gene lookup returns CDR1 SGHRS and CDR2 YFSETQ. The CDR3 DNA reads TGCGCCAGCAGCCTGGACAGGGGGACCCAGCCCCAGCATTTT. This gives the protein CASSLDRGTQPQHF.

The chain couples TRBV12-3 or TRBV12-4 to TRBJ2-4; D unresolved. Trimming took off 3 bases at V and 15 bases at J, with 21 bases between the two ends. The CDR3 is made up of 14 amino acids. CDR3 sequence: CASSLGILEEKLYF. As DNA, the CDR3 is TGTGCCAGCAGTTTGGGCATTCTCGAAGAAAAACTGTACTTC.

This clonotype was seen ten or more times. The V and J genes are TRBV19 and TRBJ2-2, with TRBD1 as a possible D gene (6 bases). The germline V gene has CDR1 LNHDA and CDR2 SQIVND (reference sequence). The CDR3 extends over 14 amino acids. V lost 7 bases, J lost 1 base, and 10 bases lay in between. The CDR3 DNA reads TGTGCCAGTACCTCACAGGGGAACACCGGGGAGCTGTTTTTT. Translation: CASTSQGNTGELFF.

In this sample, this clonotype turned up a few times. The chain employs TRBV2 and TRBJ2-7; the D is unclear. The V end was cut by 2 bases, the J end by 3 bases, with 8 bases between. The CDR3 is made up of 13 amino acids. Germline V CDR1 and CDR2: SNHLY, FYNNEI. In nucleotides, the CDR3 is TGTGCCAGCAGTGAAATGGCAGGCTACGAGCAGTACTTC. Amino acid sequence: CASSEMAGYEQYF.

Comments on this clonotype: Relative to the germline gene, one junction end is altered; a read error may explain this. The V and J genes are TRBV15 and TRBJ1-1; the match to TRBD1 covers 12 bases. Germline CDR1 reads LNHNV; CDR2 reads YYDKDF (reference sequence). The CDR3 runs to 15 residues. CDR3 loop: CAASSSGQGATEAFF. In nucleotides, the CDR3 is TGTGCCGCCAGCAGCTCGGGACAGGGGGCCACTGAAGCTTTCTTT.

The chain has TRBV30 and TRBJ1-1; tentative D call: TRBD1 (6 bases). V lost 4 bases to trimming and J lost 3 bases, with 15 bases between them. CDR1 and CDR2 from the germline V gene are GTSNPN and SVGIG (reference sequence). The CDR3 consists of 14 residues. DNA of the CDR3: TGTGCCTGGAAGAACAGAAACAGGGACACTGAAGCTTTCTTT. The encoded protein is CAWKNRNRDTEAFF.

This clonotype was counted between two and nine times. This rearrangement joins TRBV4-2 to TRBJ2-7, with D hard to call. Germline CDR1 reads LGHNA; CDR2 reads YNFKEQ. CDR3 length: 15 amino acids. Trimming took off 5 bases at V and 2 bases at J, with 16 bases between the two ends. CDR3 amino acids: CASSASRTWAYEQYF. CDR3 DNA: TGTGCCAGCAGCGCAAGCCGTACTTGGGCCTACGAGCAGTACTTC.

The V gene is TRBV12-3 or TRBV12-4, the J gene TRBJ2-7, with 8 bases aligning to TRBD1. This CDR3 comprises 15 residues. V gave up 6 bases and J gave up 6 bases; unmatched junction bases: 13. In nucleotides, the CDR3 is TGTGCCAGCAGAGCTACCGGCAGGGGGCTGGGCGAGCAGTACTTC. Its translation: CASRATGRGLGEQYF.

The chain carries TRBV12-3 or TRBV12-4 and TRBJ1-2, with D uncertain. This CDR3 contains 14 residues. Deletions cut 4 bases from V and 1 base from J, with 10 bases between. This CDR3 is CASSSYTDNYGYTF. In DNA, the CDR3 is TGTGCCAGCAGTTCCTACACAGATAACTATGGCTACACCTTC.

This clonotype was detected many times. V and J are TRBV19 and TRBJ2-7; the D gene could be TRBD1 or TRBD2 (6 bases each). CDR3 length: 13 residues. Germline V gives CDR1 LNHDA, CDR2 SQIVND (reference sequence). Trimming removed 6 bases from V and 5 bases from J, with 14 bases in between. In DNA form, the CDR3 reads TGTGCCAGTAGCAGTGTGGGGGGCGACGAGCAGTACTTC. The encoded protein is CASSSVGGDEQYF. Supplemented by reference TRBV19 and TRBJ2-7, the full variable domain reads DGGITQSPKYLFRKEGQNVTLSCEQNLNHDAMYWYRQDPGQGLRLIYYSQIVNDFQKGDIAEGYSVSREKKESFPLTVTSAQKNPTAFYLCASSSVGGDEQYFGPGTRLTVT.

This clonotype was counted once. The chain couples TRBV24-1 to TRBJ2-5, with D tentatively TRBD2 (7 bases). This CDR3 has 16 amino acids. The V end was cut by 3 bases, the J end by 4 bases, with 17 bases between. Per the germline V gene, CDR1 is KGHDR and CDR2 is SFDVKD. This CDR3 reads CATSDSLWEGGETQYF. CDR3 in DNA: TGTGCCACCAGTGATAGCCTTTGGGAGGGGGGAGAGACCCAGTACTTC.

The gene calls are TRBV10-3 and TRBJ1-2, with D perhaps matching TRBD1 (5 bases). V lost 6 bases to trimming and J lost 6 bases, with 23 bases between them. The CDR3 loop spans 16 amino acids. The germline CDR1 and CDR2 sequences are ENHRY and SYGVKD. The CDR3 sequence: CAISVGSQGAVDGYTF. CDR3 coding DNA: TGTGCCATCAGCGTTGGTAGTCAGGGAGCTGTTGATGGCTACACCTTC.

The chain uses TRBV10-3 and TRBJ2-7, with TRBD2 matching 11 bases. The CDR3 length is 17 residues. Germline lookup yields CDR1 ENHRY and CDR2 SYGVKD. Losses at the gene ends were 10 bases for V and 0 bases for J; bases not matched to a gene: 14. The CDR3 region is CASSTTGTSGPSYEQYF. The CDR3 nucleotides are TGTGCCAGCAGCACAACCGGGACTAGCGGTCCCTCCTACGAGCAGTACTTC.

This clonotype was picked up many times. CDR3: CSALTPGQGMNTEAFF. The CDR3 DNA sequence: TGCAGTGCTCTTACCCCGGGACAGGGGATGAACACTGAAGCTTTCTTT. The V and J genes are TRBV20-1 and TRBJ1-1; 10 positions match TRBD1. With V trimmed by 5 bases and J by 0 bases, 9 bases remained unmatched. Germline V lookup: CDR1 DFQATT, CDR2 SNEGSKA (reference sequence). The CDR3 contains 16 residues.

Ten or more counts support this clonotype. The CDR3 loop is CASSVGDRGGYTF. CDR3 coding DNA: TGTGCCAGCAGCGTAGGAGACAGGGGTGGCTACACCTTC. The V call is TRBV9, the J call TRBJ1-2, with TRBD1 matching 8 bases. The ends lost 0 bases at V and 7 bases at J; junction bases unmatched: 2. Per germline, CDR1 SGDLS and CDR2 YYNGEE. This CDR3 region has 13 residues. Variable domain in full (rest from reference TRBV9 and TRBJ1-2): DSGVTQTPKHLITATGQRVTLRCSPRSGDLSVYWYQQSLDQGLQFLIQYYNGEERAKGNILERFSAQQFPDLHSELNLSSLELGDSALYFCASSVGDRGGYTFGSGTRLTVV.

This chain connects TRBV5-6 to TRBJ2-7; D is unclear. CDR1 and CDR2 from the germline V gene are SGHDT and YYEEEE. The CDR3 length is 15 residues. Trimming stripped 0 bases from V and 0 bases from J, with 10 bases between. The CDR3 nucleotides are TGTGCCAGCAGCTTGGAGGTACGAAGCTCCTACGAGCAGTACTTC. This codes for CASSLEVRSSYEQYF. The variable domain in full, with the rest retrieved from reference TRBV5-6 and TRBJ2-7, is DAGVTQSPTHLIKTRGQQVTLRCSPKSGHDTVSWYQQALGQGPQFIFQYYEEEERQRGNFPDRFSGHQFPNYSSELNVNALLLGDSALYLCASSLEVRSSYEQYFGPGTRLTVT.

This clonotype showed up many times. CDR3 sequence reads: CASSTGIGEQYF. The DNA for the CDR3 is TGTGCCAGCAGCACCGGGATCGGCGAGCAGTACTTC. The rearrangement links TRBV2 to TRBJ2-7; TRBD2 might be the D (5 bases). The CDR3 loop spans 12 amino acids. Germline V gene sequence: CDR1 SNHLY, CDR2 FYNNEI. V was cut by 6 bases and J by 6 bases, with 12 bases left in between.